The 25 T cell receptor beta chains presented below share a single source sample, sequenced in a study of control samples from healthy donors and cancer patients. Assay: immunoSEQ multiplex PCR; the TCRdb copy retains only in-frame clones and omits some. Of fewer than 300,000 clones in the sample, over 75% were seen once. Sequenced material: PBMCs. Source of these receptors: a woman aged 55-69 years with lung cancer.

The chain uses TRBV24-1 and TRBJ2-3; 15 bases match TRBD2. Germline V gene sequence: CDR1 KGHDR, CDR2 SFDVKD. This CDR3 region has 18 residues. With 2 bases clipped from V and 5 bases from J, the junction kept 7 bases outside the gene matches. CDR3 DNA: TGTGCCACCAGTGATTCCGGGACTAGCGGGGGGTGGGGAGATACGCAGTATTTT. This encodes CATSDSGTSGGWGDTQYF.

The chain carries TRBV21-1 and TRBJ1-5; TRBD1 was called by the table and not checked on the DNA. TRBV21-1 constitutes a pseudogene. The CDR3 totals 15 residues. The chain's CDR3 is CASSKGAQQGGPQHF. CDR3 bases: TGTGCCAGCAGCAAAGGGGCACAACAGGGGGGGCCCCAGCATTTT.

In regard to this clone: Other DNA sequences in the sample encode the same CDR3. The V gene is TRBV5-1, the J gene TRBJ2-7; D gene unclear. CDR1 SGHRS and CDR2 YFSETQ come from the germline V gene. The V and J ends lost 0 bases and 0 bases respectively, with 7 bases between them. This CDR3 has 14 residues. CDR3 residues: CASSLVPGSYEQYF. The CDR3 nucleotides are TGCGCCAGCAGCTTGGTACCGGGCTCCTACGAGCAGTACTTC.

This clone occurred a few times. The chain recombines TRBV10-1 with TRBJ2-1; tentative D call: TRBD2 (5 bases). The CDR3 is made up of 15 amino acids. Trimming removed 3 bases at V and 4 bases at J, with 13 bases between. Germline assignment: CDR1 WNHNN and CDR2 SYGVQD (reference sequence). The CDR3 region is CASSDRETVYNEQFF. As DNA, the CDR3 is TGCGCCAGCAGTGACCGGGAAACCGTTTACAATGAGCAGTTCTTC.

J is TRBJ2-6 and V is TRBV5-6; D assignment may be TRBD1 or TRBD2 (5 bases each). The V gene lost 8 bases and the J gene lost 2 bases, with 11 bases spanning the gap. This CDR3 spans 14 amino acids. Per the germline V gene, CDR1 is SGHDT and CDR2 is YYEEEE. The CDR3 loop is CASGGKAGANVLTF. CDR3 in DNA: TGTGCCAGTGGGGGAAAGGCTGGGGCCAACGTCCTGACTTTC.

The chain recombines TRBV3-1 (or the pseudogene TRBV3-2) with TRBJ1-3; 8 nucleotides match TRBD1. The CDR3 covers 16 residues. The germline V gene encodes CDR1 LGHDT and CDR2 YNNKEL (reference sequence). Trimming removed 1 base from V and 4 bases from J; junction bases left unmatched: 6. The CDR3 nucleotides are TGTGCCAGCAGCCAAGGGACAGGGACCTACGGAAACACCATATATTTT. Translation gives CASSQGTGTYGNTIYF.

This chain connects TRBV4-1 to TRBJ1-2; the D is unclear. V was cut by 1 base and J by 4 bases, with 7 bases left in between. CDR1 is MGHRA, CDR2 YSYEKL, per germline. CDR3 length: 13 residues. CDR3 DNA: TGCGCCAGCAGCCAAGTAGGCGTCTATGGCTACACCTTC. This sequence encodes CASSQVGVYGYTF.

The V and J genes are TRBV5-1 and TRBJ2-1, with TRBD2 matching over 8 bases. The CDR3 is 17 residues long. Germline V gene data show CDR1 as SGHRS and CDR2 as YFSETQ. The trim removed 0 bases at V and 0 bases at J, leaving 5 bases unmatched. CDR3 amino acids: CASSLELAVSSYNEQFF. The CDR3 coding sequence is TGCGCCAGCAGCTTGGAACTAGCGGTGAGCTCCTACAATGAGCAGTTCTTC.

The chain combines TRBV19 with TRBJ1-2; no clear D gene. The CDR3 totals 15 residues. Germline CDR1 is LNHDA and CDR2 is SQIVND (reference sequence). V lost 7 bases and J lost 4, with 19 bases in between. CDR3 protein: CASITTARNSYGYTF. DNA of the CDR3: TGTGCCAGTATCACAACCGCTCGGAACAGCTATGGCTACACCTTC.

V usage is TRBV7-8 and J usage is TRBJ1-5; 9 nucleotides align to TRBD1. The junction had 14 bases not matched to a gene; V was cut back by 2 bases and J by 0 bases. The CDR3 spans 20 residues. The germline gives CDR1 SGHVS, CDR2 FQNEAQ. CDR3: CASSLRFLGQGGDSNQPQHF. CDR3 bases: TGTGCCAGCAGCTTAAGGTTCCTGGGACAGGGAGGGGATAGCAATCAGCCCCAGCATTTT.

The chain is built from TRBV7-9 and TRBJ2-7, with 8 bases lining up with TRBD1. CDR3 length: 14 residues. The germline CDR1 and CDR2 sequences are SEHNR and FQNEAQ (reference sequence). Trimming took 3 bases from V and 3 from J; bases not matched to a gene: 4. CDR3 coding DNA: TGTGCCAGCAGCTTGGGGACAGGAAGCTACGAGCAGTACTTC. Its protein is CASSLGTGSYEQYF.

This clone was seen only a few times. J is TRBJ2-5 and V is TRBV11-2; the match to TRBD1 covers 9 bases. This CDR3 region has 16 residues. Germline values: CDR1 SGHAT, CDR2 FQNNGV. With V trimmed by 4 bases and J by 2 bases, 8 bases remained unmatched. The CDR3 region is CASSSLGGTGQETQYF. The CDR3 bases are TGTGCCAGCAGCTCATTGGGAGGGACAGGGCAAGAGACCCAGTACTTC. Full variable domain (remainder filled in from reference TRBV11-2 and TRBJ2-5): EAGVAQSPRYKIIEKRQSVAFWCNPISGHATLYWYQQILGQGPKLLIQFQNNGVVDDSQLPKDRFSAERLKGVDSTLKIQPAKLEDSAVYLCASSSLGGTGQETQYFGPGTRLLVL.

CDR3 amino acids: CASSLGRSKPYNEQFF. Here the CDR3 DNA reads TGTGCCAGCAGTTTGGGCCGATCCAAACCCTACAATGAGCAGTTCTTC. The V call is TRBV28, the J call TRBJ2-1, with D uncertain. Trimming left V 3 bases short and J 2 bases short, with 14 bases between. CDR1 is MDHEN and CDR2 is SYDVKM in the germline V gene. The CDR3 loop spans 16 amino acids.

The chain carries TRBV19 and TRBJ2-1, with D maybe TRBD1 (6 bases). Germline V CDR1 and CDR2: LNHDA, SQIVND (reference sequence). Trimming left V 6 bases short and J 6 bases short, with 15 bases between. The CDR3 covers 14 residues. The CDR3 loop is CASSPGVDGNEQFF. CDR3 nucleotides: TGTGCCAGTAGCCCAGGGGTGGACGGCAATGAGCAGTTCTTC.

The chain is built from TRBV5-1 and TRBJ2-3, with a tentative D call TRBD2 (5 bases). The CDR3 loop spans 14 amino acids. V was shortened by 2 bases and J by 5 bases, with 12 bases between the two germline ends. The germline gives CDR1 SGHRS, CDR2 YFSETQ. The CDR3 nucleotides read TGCGCCAGCAGCTTATCTATCGGGGAAGATACGCAGTATTTT. Its translation: CASSLSIGEDTQYF.

This clone was observed once. V is TRBV6-5 and J is TRBJ1-2, with D uncertain. The CDR3 covers 13 residues. The V gene lost 0 bases and the J gene lost 1 base, with 3 bases spanning the gap. In germline, CDR1 is MNHEY, CDR2 SVGAGI. CDR3 sequence (DNA): TGTGCCAGCAGTTACTCGCGTAACTATGGCTACACCTTC. This codes for CASSYSRNYGYTF.

This clone was counted between two and nine times. This chain connects TRBV10-1 to TRBJ2-1; TRBD1 matches 8 bases. The CDR3 is 16 residues long. V shed 2 bases, J shed 8 bases, and the junction held 11 bases outside the gene matches. Germline lookup yields CDR1 WNHNN and CDR2 SYGVQD (reference sequence). The CDR3 region is CASSEHQGARAYEQFF. As DNA, the CDR3 is TGCGCCAGCAGTGAGCATCAGGGGGCGCGGGCCTATGAGCAGTTCTTC.

Concerning this clone itself: Additional DNA sequences in this sample encode the identical CDR3. The V and J genes are TRBV5-1 and TRBJ1-4; 10 bases agree with TRBD1. V was clipped by 4 bases and J by 5 bases; unmatched bases: 2. The CDR3 spans 14 residues. Germline loops: CDR1 SGHRS, CDR2 YFSETQ. CDR3 DNA: TGCGCCAGCAGCACGGGACAGGGGAATGAAAAACTGTTTTTT. The encoded protein is CASSTGQGNEKLFF.

The chain carries TRBV18 and TRBJ1-5; D uncertain. V lost 1 base, J lost 4 bases, and 8 bases lay in between. Germline CDR1 KGHSH, CDR2 LQKENI. The CDR3 sequence is 14 residues long. CDR3 DNA sequence: TGTGCCAGCTCACCACGGGAAATTAATCAGCCCCAGCATTTT. It specifies CASSPREINQPQHF. Full variable domain (rest looked up from reference TRBV18 and TRBJ1-5): NAGVMQNPRHLVRRRGQEARLRCSPMKGHSHVYWYRQLPEEGLKFMVYLQKENIIDESGMPKERFSAEFPKEGPSILRIQQVVRGDSAAYFCASSPREINQPQHFGDGTRLSIL.

The chain joins TRBV18 to TRBJ2-7; D possibly corresponds to TRBD2 (6 bases). CDR1 and CDR2 from the germline V gene are KGHSH and LQKENI. There are 15 residues in the CDR3. Trimming removed 4 bases at V and 1 base at J, with 14 bases between. The CDR3: CASSHRDLTSYEQYF. In DNA, the CDR3 is TGTGCCAGCTCACACCGGGACTTAACTTCCTACGAGCAGTACTTC.

The chain carries TRBV10-3 and TRBJ2-5, with 8 bases lining up with TRBD1. Unmatched junction bases numbered 4, after V lost 7 bases and J lost 3 bases. This CDR3 region has 13 residues. Germline CDR1 reads ENHRY; CDR2 reads SYGVKD. The CDR3 DNA sequence: TGTGCCATCAAACAACAGGGGGAAGAGACCCAGTACTTC. Its translation: CAIKQQGEETQYF.

The rearrangement links TRBV28 to TRBJ1-4, with D hard to call. The V and J ends lost 8 bases and 7 bases respectively, with 17 bases between them. This CDR3 contains 14 residues. The germline V gene has CDR1 MDHEN and CDR2 SYDVKM. As DNA, the CDR3 is TGTGCCAGCTATCCGGGAGGGCGGGGTGAAAAACTGTTTTTT. This codes for CASYPGGRGEKLFF.

The genes are TRBV19 and TRBJ2-7; TRBD1 matches at 10 bases. V was clipped by 6 bases and J by 0 bases; unmatched bases: 2. There are 14 residues in the CDR3. Germline values: CDR1 LNHDA, CDR2 SQIVND (reference sequence). CDR3 sequence reads: CASRGTGASYEQYF. In DNA form, the CDR3 reads TGTGCCAGTAGAGGGACAGGGGCCTCCTACGAGCAGTACTTC.

The V and J genes are TRBV18 and TRBJ1-1; D is unresolved. V lost 1 base and J 7 bases, leaving 7 bases between the germline ends. The CDR3 contains 12 residues. CDR1 and CDR2 (germline): KGHSH, LQKENI. CDR3 bases: TGTGCCAGCTCACCACAGACTTATGAAGCTTTCTTT. It is translated as CASSPQTYEAFF.

The V and J genes are TRBV6-5 and TRBJ1-6; no reliable D call. Germline V gene lookup returns CDR1 MNHEY and CDR2 SVGAGI. The CDR3 has 13 residues. V gave up 8 bases and J gave up 6 bases, with 11 bases separating them. For the CDR3, the DNA is TGTGCCAGCTGTAATACGGGTAATTCACCCCTCCACTTT. Its protein is CASCNTGNSPLHF.